Below, 6 T cell receptor beta chains from the same sample are listed, as sequenced in a study of OX40 agonist ivuxolimab in advanced cancers. To prepare the library, the immunoSEQ multiplex PCR assay was applied. TCRdb retrieved this table from immuneACCESS and kept in-frame rearrangements only. Not all clones are present; in checked studies, unresolved V genes account for under half, and no reason is known for the remainder. For this sample the table gives 45,000 to 65,000 clones, of which roughly nine tenths were detected only once. The ten largest clonotypes hold 5.5% to 7% of the sample. This specimen was CD4+ or CD8+ T cells sorted from blood, taken in a trial of the OX40 agonist ivuxolimab. These receptors were collected from an adult with an advanced solid tumor such as melanoma, head and neck, liver or kidney cancer.

The chain recombines TRBV5-6 with TRBJ2-7, with 8 bases lining up with TRBD2. The CDR3 totals 13 residues. Trimming took 5 bases from V and 11 from J; bases not matched to a gene: 12. Germline CDR1 SGHDT, CDR2 YYEEEE. This chain's CDR3 is CASRSTSGQHEYF. CDR3 bases: TGTGCCAGCAGGTCTACTAGCGGACAGCATGAGTACTTC. The whole variable domain, filled in from reference TRBV5-6 and TRBJ2-7, reads DAGVTQSPTHLIKTRGQQVTLRCSPKSGHDTVSWYQQALGQGPQFIFQYYEEEERQRGNFPDRFSGHQFPNYSSELNVNALLLGDSALYLCASRSTSGQHEYFGPGTRLTVT.

CDR3 region: CASSYGLATYEQFF. The CDR3 nucleotides are TGTGCCAGCAGTTACGGACTAGCAACTTACGAGCAGTTCTTC. The chain combines TRBV6-5 with TRBJ2-1; 8 nucleotides match TRBD2. The CDR3 is made up of 14 amino acids. With 2 bases clipped from V and 10 bases from J, the junction kept 7 bases outside the gene matches. Germline-derived CDR1 and CDR2 are MNHEY and SVGAGI.

This clone was found once. CDR3 amino acids: CASSYGGRFGTDTQYF. The CDR3 bases are TGTGCCAGCAGTTACGGGGGGCGGTTTGGCACAGATACGCAGTATTTT. The V and J genes are TRBV6-5 and TRBJ2-3, with D perhaps matching TRBD1 or TRBD2 (6 bases each). The V end was cut by 2 bases, the J end by 1 base, with 13 bases between. Per germline, CDR1 MNHEY and CDR2 SVGAGI. The CDR3 runs 16 residues.

The chain links TRBV11-2 to TRBJ2-3; D not certain. In germline, CDR1 is SGHAT, CDR2 FQNNGV. The CDR3 extends over 15 amino acids. V was shortened by 5 bases and J by 4 bases, with 16 bases between the two germline ends. CDR3: CASSLGGLRADTQYF. The CDR3 nucleotides are TGTGCCAGCAGCCTCGGTGGGCTTAGGGCAGATACGCAGTATTTT.

The chain links TRBV18 to TRBJ1-1; TRBD1 aligns across 10 bases. V dropped 2 bases and J dropped 3; count of bases not matched to a gene: 15. This CDR3 contains 19 residues. CDR1 KGHSH and CDR2 LQKENI come from the germline V gene. In DNA form, the CDR3 reads TGTGCCAGCTCACCAGGCCCTAGACAGGGGGCGGGGTTGGACACTGAAGCTTTCTTT. Protein: CASSPGPRQGAGLDTEAFF.

This sequence joins TRBV5-8 and TRBJ2-2, with TRBD2 identical over 12 bases. V gave up 5 bases and J gave up 5 bases; unmatched junction bases: 10. The CDR3 length is 17 residues. Germline loops: CDR1 SGHTS, CDR2 YDEGEE. CDR3 nucleotide sequence: TGTGCCAGCAGTCGACTTGGGACTAGCGGGTTAACCGGGGAGCTGTTTTTT. Residues: CASSRLGTSGLTGELFF.